A selection of T cell receptor beta chains follows, all from one sample in a study of T cell responses to AZD1222 COVID-19 vaccine. Here immunoSEQ multiplex PCR was the method, and the copy in TCRdb shows in-frame clones only, minus some. The repertoire holds about 140,000 clones, with 90% as singletons. The sequences come from peripheral blood, collected 28 days after the second AZD1222 dose. These receptors came from an adult who received the AZD1222 COVID-19 vaccine. The CDR3 runs from the conserved cysteine through the conserved F or W. The D gene is left open where the match is weak. A clone size is listed for some rows: how often the clone was seen (once, few, many), or a class if it is expanded.

V	size	J	D	DNA	CDR3
TRBV10-3	NA	TRBJ1-4	NA	TGTGCCATCAGTGAGTCGTTTATGTCTACCAAGAATGAAAAACTGTTTTTT	CAISESFMSTKNEKLFF
TRBV6-2/TRBV6-3	few	TRBJ1-1	NA	TGTGCCAGCAGTAGCCCCTTGAACACTGAAGCTTTCTTT	CASSSPLNTEAFF
TRBV30	once	TRBJ1-5	NA	TGTGCCTGGAGCGCACAGCATCAGCCCCAGCATTTT	CAWSAQHQPQHF
TRBV5-6	NA	TRBJ2-1	TRBD1	TGTGCCAGCAGCTTGGAATTGGGACAGGCCAACAATGAGCAGTTCTTC	CASSLELGQANNEQFF
TRBV18	NA	TRBJ2-1	TRBD2	TGTGCCAGCTCACTATTCTCCCGGGGACTAAGCTCCTACAATGAGCAGTTCTTC	CASSLFSRGLSSYNEQFF
TRBV5-6	few	TRBJ2-7	NA	TGTGCCAGCAGCTTGACAGTGGGCGAGCAGTACTTC	CASSLTVGEQYF
TRBV28	NA	TRBJ2-3	NA	TGTGCCAGCACCGATAAGGGGGGGACCACAGATACGCAGTATTTT	CASTDKGGTTDTQYF
TRBV7-2	few	TRBJ2-6	TRBD2	TGTGCCAGCAGAGGAGGCGGGAGGGTGACTGGGGCCAACGTCCTGACTTTC	CASRGGGRVTGANVLTF
TRBV27	NA	TRBJ1-5	NA	TGTGCCAGCAGTTCCGGACAGCCATATAGCAATCAGCCCCAGCATTTT	CASSSGQPYSNQPQHF
TRBV27	NA	TRBJ2-7	TRBD1	TGTGCCAGCAGTTTATGGGGACAGGGGGACGAGCAGTACTTC	CASSLWGQGDEQYF
TRBV28	NA	TRBJ2-5	NA	TGTGCCAGCAGTTTCAGCAGGGTTCGAGAGACCCAGTACTTC	CASSFSRVRETQYF
TRBV10-3	NA	TRBJ1-6	TRBD1	TGTGCCATCAACCCGGGACAGGGAGAAAATTCACCCCTCCACTTT	CAINPGQGENSPLHF
TRBV5-4	few	TRBJ1-2	TRBD1	TGTGCCAGCAGCTCCTCAGGGGGAGTAAACTATGGCTACACCTTC	CASSSSGGVNYGYTF
TRBV24-1	NA	TRBJ2-3	NA	TGTGCCACCAGTGATTCTGGACAGCAAGGCACTAATACGCAGTATTTT	CATSDSGQQGTNTQYF
TRBV3-1/TRBV3-2	medium-sized	TRBJ2-5	TRBD2	TGTGCCAGCAGCCATATAGCGGGGGGGCGGGAGGAGACCCAGTACTTC	CASSHIAGGREETQYF
TRBV5-1	NA	TRBJ2-2	NA	TGCGCCAGCAGCCCCGGCTTGATAGCGGTAGGGAACACCGGGGAGCTGTTTTTT	CASSPGLIAVGNTGELFF
TRBV7-2	NA	TRBJ2-7	NA	TGTGCCAGCAGCCTAAATGGACGTATATCCTACGAGCAGTACTTC	CASSLNGRISYEQYF
TRBV27	NA	TRBJ2-7	NA	TGTGCCAGCAGTTTATTTCAGGGGTACGAGCAGTACTTC	CASSLFQGYEQYF
TRBV12-2	many	TRBJ2-2	NA	TGTGCAAGTCGCTTATGCGGGGGGCAGGGCGGGGAGCTGTTTTTT	CASRLCGGQGGELFF
TRBV28	NA	TRBJ1-2	NA	TGTGCCAGCAGCACCTACAGGGTAGGACACAATGGCTACACCTTC	CASSTYRVGHNGYTF
TRBV30	NA	TRBJ2-7	NA	TGTGCCTGGAGTGTACCAGGGGCTAGTTTATACGAGCAGTACTTC	CAWSVPGASLYEQYF
TRBV18	NA	TRBJ2-3	TRBD2	TGTGCCAGCTCACCGGGAGCGGGGGTGTCAGATACGCAGTATTTT	CASSPGAGVSDTQYF
TRBV5-1	NA	TRBJ1-1	NA	TGCGCCAGCAGCTTGGCGGATCGGGGGGTCCACACTGAAGCTTTCTTT	CASSLADRGVHTEAFF
TRBV5-1	NA	TRBJ2-1	NA	TGCGCCAGCAGCTCCCACTACAGGGAGAGCTCCTACAATGAGCAGTTCTTC	CASSSHYRESSYNEQFF
TRBV18	NA	TRBJ1-3	TRBD1	TGTGCCAGCTCACCGGACAGGAGCTCTGGAAACACCATATATTTT	CASSPDRSSGNTIYF
TRBV5-6	NA	TRBJ1-3	NA	TGTGCCAGCAGCTTTACCCCGGCAGGAAAGAGCTCTGGAAACACCATATATTTT	CASSFTPAGKSSGNTIYF
TRBV7-2	NA	TRBJ1-1	NA	TGTGCCAGCAGCTTAGGGGTCAGGGGAACTGAAGCTTTCTTT	CASSLGVRGTEAFF
TRBV5-1	few	TRBJ2-7	NA	TGCGCCAGCAGCTTGGGGGTTCTAAGTGCTCCTTACGAGCAGTACTTC	CASSLGVLSAPYEQYF
TRBV25-1	NA	TRBJ1-5	NA	TGTGCCAGCAAGATGGGAGATCAGCCCCAGCATTTT	CASKMGDQPQHF
TRBV27	NA	TRBJ2-3	TRBD2	TGTGCCAGCAGTACAGAGCGGGGGGCCCAAGATACGCAGTATTTT	CASSTERGAQDTQYF
TRBV5-1	NA	TRBJ1-4	TRBD1	TGCGCCAGCAGCGGCTTAGGACAGGGGGATGAAAAACTGTTTTTT	CASSGLGQGDEKLFF
TRBV19	NA	TRBJ1-5	NA	TGTGCCAGTAGTAACGAGAGGGGGAGCAATCAGCCCCAGCATTTT	CASSNERGSNQPQHF
TRBV7-6	NA	TRBJ1-2	TRBD1	TGTGCCAGCAGCAACGACCTTCCCATGACAGGGGGCCTCTATGGCTACACCTTC	CASSNDLPMTGGLYGYTF
TRBV10-1	NA	TRBJ2-3	NA	TGCGCCAGCAGTGAGTCGACCAGGGGTCATTTTTGGGCAGATACGCAGTATTTT	CASSESTRGHFWADTQYF
TRBV19	once	TRBJ1-2	NA	TGTGCCAGTAGGGGGGCAGATTATGGCTACACCTTC	CASRGADYGYTF
TRBV27	NA	TRBJ2-7	TRBD1	TGTGCCAGCGGGGCCCTGGGTCGGGACAGCTCCTACGAGCAGTACTTC	CASGALGRDSSYEQYF
TRBV18	once	TRBJ2-5	NA	TGTGCCAGCTCACCAAGGGAGGAAGAGACCCAGTACTTC	CASSPREEETQYF
TRBV5-1	NA	TRBJ1-4	NA	TGCGCCAGCAGCTTGGTTATGGGGATGACTAATGAAAAACTGTTTTTT	CASSLVMGMTNEKLFF
TRBV20-1	NA	TRBJ2-1	NA	TGCAGTGCTTACCAGGCGAATGAGCAGTTCTTC	CSAYQANEQFF
TRBV29-1	NA	TRBJ2-7	NA	TGCAGCGTTTTTGGACGGAACTCCTACGAGCAGTACTTC	CSVFGRNSYEQYF
TRBV19	NA	TRBJ1-2	TRBD1	TGTGCCAGTAGCAAGAGGACAGGAGAAAACTATGGCTACACCTTC	CASSKRTGENYGYTF
TRBV2	NA	TRBJ1-5	NA	TGTGCCAGCAGTGTGCTAACAGGTAATCAGCCCCAGCATTTT	CASSVLTGNQPQHF
TRBV28	NA	TRBJ1-2	NA	TGTGCCAGCACCCGAAGTAGAGGGACCGGCTACACCTTC	CASTRSRGTGYTF
TRBV7-2	NA	TRBJ1-5	NA	TGTGCCAGCAGCTCGATGGGGGGTCGTGGGCAGCCCCAGCATTTT	CASSSMGGRGQPQHF
TRBV5-1	NA	TRBJ2-7	NA	TGCGCCAGCAGCTTGGTGGAGAGGGCCGCGAGTACTCTCGAGCAGTACTTC	CASSLVERAASTLEQYF
TRBV2	NA	TRBJ1-2	NA	TGTGCCACCGGGTCGGGTGTGGACTATGGCTACACCTTC	CATGSGVDYGYTF
TRBV2	once	TRBJ1-2	TRBD1	TGTGCCAGCAGTGGACAGGGATCTAACTATGGCTACACCTTC	CASSGQGSNYGYTF
TRBV18	few	TRBJ2-7	TRBD2	TGTGCCAGTTCTCGCCCGGGACTAGCGGACTACGAGCAGTACTTC	CASSRPGLADYEQYF
TRBV19	NA	TRBJ2-5	NA	TGTGCCAGTAGTATCGGGGCCAGAGGGCATGAGACCCAGTACTTC	CASSIGARGHETQYF
TRBV6-1	NA	TRBJ2-6	NA	TGTGCCAGCAGTGATTTTGAGTCTAGGGGGAGAGCTGGGGCCAACGTCCTGACTTTC	CASSDFESRGRAGANVLTF
TRBV19	once	TRBJ1-4	NA	TGTGCCAGTAGTATAGGGGTCTTGCGAACTAATGAAAAACTGTTTTTT	CASSIGVLRTNEKLFF
TRBV9	NA	TRBJ2-5	TRBD1	TGTGCCAGCAGCGTAACTGGACAGGGGGCGAAAGAGACCCAGTACTTC	CASSVTGQGAKETQYF
TRBV21-1	NA	TRBJ2-3	NA	TGTGCCAGACCTTCCCCCGGACAGTCACACGGATTAACTAGCACAGATACGCAGTATTTT	CARPSPGQSHGLTSTDTQYF
TRBV27	NA	TRBJ2-2	TRBD1	TGTGCCAGCAGTGAACTGATTCCCGGGACAGGGTCTGGGTACACCGGGGAGCTGTTTTTT	CASSELIPGTGSGYTGELFF
TRBV30	NA	TRBJ1-2	NA	TGTGCCTGGAATCGGGGGTTGGGGAATGGCTACACCTTC	CAWNRGLGNGYTF
TRBV25-1	NA	TRBJ1-6	NA	TGTGCCAGCAGTGCAAGACAGGCTCCCGATTCACCCCTCCACTTT	CASSARQAPDSPLHF
TRBV10-1	NA	TRBJ1-6	NA	TGCGCCAGCTCGGACAGCCATGATTCACCCCTCCACTTT	CASSDSHDSPLHF
TRBV5-1	NA	TRBJ1-4	TRBD1	TGCGCCAGCAGCGTCGGACAGGAACTAAGTCTTAATGAAAAACTGTTTTTT	CASSVGQELSLNEKLFF
TRBV24-1	few	TRBJ2-7	NA	TGTGCCACCATGGGGGACTTATCCTACGAGCAGTACTTC	CATMGDLSYEQYF